This T cell receptor beta chain was sequenced during a study of T cells after yellow fever vaccination. This CDR3 has 16 amino acids. V shed 2 bases, J shed 0 bases, and the junction held 7 bases outside the gene matches. Germline V gene data show CDR1 as SGHRS and CDR2 as YFSETQ. Study results and limitations: High-abundance clonotypes from the bulk population could contaminate FACS-sorted repertoires. Researchers report a weaker secondary response that nonetheless peaked faster, day 5 versus 15.

A remark on this clonotype: Its antigen is not known.

Generation of TCR cDNA used 5'RACE template switching (which added a universal primer site and UMIs). TCRdb independently ran MiXCR on the 5' RACE reads; one entry per CDR3 protein. The data contain 320,000 or so distinct CDR3 sequences, around 8.1% of them singletons. The TCR sequence derives from a man in his late teens or twenties who received the YFV17D yellow fever vaccine. The input for sequencing was PBMCs, taken 45 days after the first yellow fever vaccination. V gene TRBV5-1 combines with J gene TRBJ1-2, with 7 bases fitting TRBD1. The DNA of the CDR3 is TGCGCCAGCAGCTTTGGGGGGACAGATCCTAACTATGGCTACACCTTC. Translated, it gives CASSFGGTDPNYGYTF.